The 21 T cell receptor beta chains listed next were all sequenced from one sample in a study of CD8+CD57+ T cells in acquired aplastic anemia. For CDR3 and TCR beta VDJ profiling, genomic DNA was the template used. In TCRdb, the reads were re-called with MiXCR into one record per CDR3 protein. The sample comprises approximately 470,000 distinct CDR3 sequences, around 33% of which are singletons, and less than 0.85% rests with the top ten. The patients chosen for sequencing had shown expansion of CD8+CD57+ cells (detected by flow cytometry). Sample: sorted CD4+, CD8+, or CD8+CD57+ T cells (not recorded which) from PBMCs. All receptors derive from a human donor with aplastic anemia.

Concerning this clonotype: A read error may explain this, as a much larger clone is one base away. The chain links TRBV7-3 to TRBJ2-2; D perhaps matches TRBD2 (5 bases). This CDR3 has 14 amino acids. Germline V CDR1 and CDR2: SGHTA, FQGTGA. The CDR3 region has the DNA TGTGCCAGCAGCCACTCCTGGGATACCGGGAAGCTGTTTTTT. This translates into CASSHSWDTGKLFF. Using reference TRBV7-3 and TRBJ2-2 for the parts outside the CDR3, the full variable domain is GAGVSQTPSNKVTEKGKYVELRCDPISGHTALYWYRQSLGQGPEFLIYFQGTGAADDSGLPNDRFFAVRPEGSVSTLKIQRTERGDSAVYLCASSHSWDTGKLFFGEGSRLTVL.

The chain links TRBV7-2 to TRBJ2-3, with a possible D match to TRBD1 (5 bases). The V and J ends lost 5 bases and 5 bases respectively, with 11 bases between them. The CDR3 is made up of 13 amino acids. Germline CDR1 SGHTA, CDR2 FQGNSA. CDR3 coding DNA: TGTGCCAGCAGCGTACCAGGGCTAGATACGCAGTATTTT. Its translation is CASSVPGLDTQYF.

The sample holds a few counts of this clonotype. The chain links TRBV28 to TRBJ1-1, with 9 bases lining up with TRBD1. From germline, CDR1 is MDHEN and CDR2 SYDVKM. Losses at the gene ends were 3 bases for V and 4 bases for J; bases not matched to a gene: 12. The CDR3 loop spans 17 amino acids. The CDR3 nucleotides are TGTGCCAGCAGTTTGGTCCCGGGACAGGGAATGGTCACTGAAGCTTTCTTT. Translated, it gives CASSLVPGQGMVTEAFF.

This rearrangement joins TRBV6-5 to TRBJ1-2, with D maybe TRBD1 (5 bases). Germline V gene sequence: CDR1 MNHEY, CDR2 SVGAGI. Trimming left V 2 bases short and J 4 bases short, with 8 bases between. The CDR3 consists of 13 residues. The CDR3 DNA reads as TGTGCCAGCAGTTACAGACAGAGCTATGGCTACACCTTC. It yields the protein CASSYRQSYGYTF.

This clonotype was counted between two and nine times. The chain recombines TRBV6-1 with TRBJ1-4; the D is unclear. The CDR3 is made up of 15 amino acids. V was pared by 7 bases and J by 0 bases, with 12 bases between. Germline V gene lookup returns CDR1 MNHNS and CDR2 SASEGT. Here the CDR3 reads CASKSRGATNEKLFF. The CDR3 DNA follows: TGTGCCAGCAAATCACGGGGAGCAACTAATGAAAAACTGTTTTTT.

A few counts support this clonotype. One end of the junction does not line up with germline, which may come from a read error. V gene TRBV10-3 combines with J gene TRBJ2-1, with D uncertain. The CDR3 has 12 residues. Germline V gives CDR1 ENHRY, CDR2 SYGVKD. The CDR3 loop is CASSEAWGEQFF. CDR3 in DNA: TGTGCCAGCAGTGAAGCTTGGGGAGAGCAGTTCTTC.

This clonotype has a count of ten or more. This chain connects TRBV12-3 or TRBV12-4 to TRBJ1-3; D uncertain. V was trimmed by 1 base and J by 2 bases, leaving 6 bases between them. The CDR3 totals 14 residues. The CDR3, as DNA: TGTGCCAGCAGTTTAGTCAGAGCTGGAAACACCATATATTTT. As protein: CASSLVRAGNTIYF.

The rearrangement uses TRBV19 and TRBJ2-1; D call uncertain. The V gene lost 5 bases and the J gene lost 7 bases, with 18 bases spanning the gap. Germline V gene data show CDR1 as LNHDA and CDR2 as SQIVND (reference sequence). This CDR3 has 15 residues. The CDR3 DNA sequence: TGTGCCAGTAGTCCTCAAACAATAGAAGGAAATGAGCAGTTCTTC. This translates into CASSPQTIEGNEQFF.

This chain uses TRBV29-1 with TRBJ2-7; 7 bases are a match to TRBD1. V was pared by 4 bases and J by 0 bases, with 3 bases of the junction left unmatched. Germline CDR1 and CDR2: SQVTM and ANQGSEA. CDR3 length: 13 residues. The CDR3 loop is CSVGQGFSYEQYF. The CDR3 DNA sequence: TGCAGCGTTGGACAGGGCTTCTCCTACGAGCAGTACTTC.

The sample holds many counts of this clonotype. The chain has TRBV24-1 and TRBJ2-3, with D possibly matching TRBD1 (7 bases). The CDR3 consists of 16 residues. The V end lost 1 base, the J end lost 2 bases, and 12 bases lay between the germline ends. CDR1 and CDR2 (germline): KGHDR, SFDVKD. The CDR3 loop is CATSDFGGGATDTQYF. The CDR3 coding sequence is TGTGCCACCAGTGATTTCGGAGGGGGCGCCACAGATACGCAGTATTTT.

This clonotype was seen a handful of times. The chain joins TRBV27 to TRBJ2-7; 7 bases are shared with TRBD1. The ends lost 6 bases at V and 5 bases at J; junction bases unmatched: 7. This CDR3 spans 13 amino acids. The germline gives CDR1 MNHEY, CDR2 SMNVEV (reference sequence). CDR3 protein: CASSRTGVHEQYF. The CDR3 DNA sequence: TGTGCCAGCAGCCGAACAGGGGTGCACGAGCAGTACTTC.

V is TRBV24-1 and J is TRBJ1-4, with 7 bases lining up with TRBD1. CDR1 is KGHDR and CDR2 is SFDVKD in the germline V gene. The CDR3 totals 15 residues. V lost 4 bases, J lost 4 bases, and 5 bases stayed unmatched. The DNA of the CDR3 is TGTGCCACCAGTGACCTGACAGGGAATAATGAAAAACTGTTTTTT. This encodes CATSDLTGNNEKLFF.

The chain couples TRBV7-6 to TRBJ2-5; maybe TRBD2 (5 bases). The CDR3 sequence is 15 residues long. The V end was cut by 4 bases, the J end by 2 bases, with 14 bases between. Germline-derived CDR1 and CDR2 are SGHVS and FNYEAQ. As DNA, the CDR3 is TGTGCCAGCAGCTCCCAGAGGGCACAACAAGAGACCCAGTACTTC. It codes for CASSSQRAQQETQYF.

This rearrangement joins TRBV15 to TRBJ2-5; D is tentatively TRBD1 or TRBD2 (5 bases each). Trimming took off 5 bases at V and 3 bases at J, with 13 bases between the two ends. From germline, CDR1 is LNHNV and CDR2 YYDKDF (reference sequence). The length of the CDR3 is 14 residues. CDR3 bases: TGTGCCACCAGCGTTTGGGACCGTAAAGAGACCCAGTACTTC. This translates into CATSVWDRKETQYF. Together with reference TRBV15 and TRBJ2-5, the CDR3 gives the full variable domain: DAMVIQNPRYQVTQFGKPVTLSCSQTLNHNVMYWYQQKSSQAPKLLFHYYDKDFNNEADTPDNFQSRRPNTSFCFLDIRSPGLGDTAMYLCATSVWDRKETQYFGPGTRLLVL.

In its sample, this clonotype was seen many times. The V gene is TRBV7-9, the J gene TRBJ1-2; 10 nucleotides agree with TRBD1. This CDR3 contains 14 residues. V shed 4 bases, J shed 7 bases, and the junction held 6 bases outside the gene matches. The germline V gene encodes CDR1 SEHNR and CDR2 FQNEAQ (reference sequence). The CDR3: CASSSGQGVSGYTF. The CDR3 DNA sequence: TGTGCCAGCAGCTCTGGACAGGGGGTTAGTGGCTACACCTTC.

The CDR3 coding sequence is TGTGCCAGTAACGGTTGGGGGGCCTATGGCTACACCTTC. It specifies CASNGWGAYGYTF. This chain connects TRBV2 to TRBJ1-2, with a possible D match to TRBD1 (6 bases). Germline V gene lookup returns CDR1 SNHLY and CDR2 FYNNEI. Deletions cut 9 bases from V and 4 bases from J, with 15 bases between. There are 13 residues in the CDR3.

This clonotype has a handful of counts. J is TRBJ2-7 and V is TRBV7-9; the D is unclear. Trimming stripped 4 bases from V and 5 bases from J, with 9 bases between. The CDR3 has 12 amino acids. Germline V CDR1 and CDR2: SEHNR, FQNEAQ (reference sequence). CDR3 nucleotide sequence: TGTGCCAGCAGCTCCCGCTGGGACGAGCAGTACTTC. Protein: CASSSRWDEQYF.

In this sample, this clonotype turned up many times. The gene calls are TRBV29-1 and TRBJ2-2; 11 positions match TRBD1. From germline, CDR1 is SQVTM and CDR2 ANQGSEA. After removal of 4 bases from V and 8 bases from J, the junction contained 6 bases not matched to a gene. This CDR3 comprises 14 residues. This CDR3 reads CSVALGQGDGELFF. The CDR3, as DNA: TGCAGCGTTGCTTTGGGACAGGGGGATGGGGAGCTGTTTTTT.

This clonotype was seen only a few times. Compared with germline, one end of the junction differs, possibly owing to a read error. V usage is TRBV19 and J usage is TRBJ1-4; the D is unclear. CDR1 and CDR2 from the germline V gene are LNHDA and SQIVND (reference sequence). This CDR3 comprises 14 residues. CDR3 DNA sequence: TGTGCCAGTAGTATGACAAGAAATAATGAAATACTGTTTTTT. This sequence encodes CASSMTRNNEILFF.

Ten or more counts support this clonotype. The V call is TRBV15, the J call TRBJ2-3; no reliable D call. The CDR3 runs 12 residues. Germline V gene lookup returns CDR1 LNHNV and CDR2 YYDKDF (reference sequence). Trimming cost V 1 base and J 6 bases, with 5 bases left between them. The CDR3 DNA sequence: TGTGCCACCAGCAGAGTCGGCGATACGCAGTATTTT. This sequence encodes CATSRVGDTQYF.

This clonotype showed up just a few times. The rearrangement uses TRBV20-1 and TRBJ2-3; TRBD2 agrees at 11 bases. The J segment lost 0 bases and the V segment lost 2 bases, leaving 4 bases of the junction unmatched. Germline-derived CDR1 and CDR2 are DFQATT and SNEGSKA (reference sequence). The CDR3 consists of 16 residues. In nucleotides, the CDR3 is TGCAGTGCTAGAAGTGGGACTAGCGGTAGCACAGATACGCAGTATTTT. As protein: CSARSGTSGSTDTQYF.